This entry lists 18 T cell receptor beta chains sequenced from one sample in a study of shared clonotypes between healthy human individuals. Profiled with immunoSEQ multiplex PCR; TCRdb holds only in-frame clones, not every one. The sample gives a few million clones, approximately 95% of which show up once; about 0.39% is in the top ten. Input material: naive CD4+ T cells from PBMCs. Subset defined: CD45RA+ positively selected. Receptors originate from a man aged 18 to 29 in good health. Some clones in this sample may be carry-over from other donors' samples.

The chain uses TRBV29-1 and TRBJ2-5; D possibly matches TRBD1 or TRBD2 (5 bases each). Germline V CDR1 and CDR2: SQVTM, ANQGSEA. The CDR3 covers 13 residues. Trimming removed 4 bases at V and 0 bases at J, with 9 bases between. CDR3 sequence (DNA): TGCAGCGTTGGGGGACGGTACCAAGAGACCCAGTACTTC. Residues: CSVGGRYQETQYF.

Points on this clone: Other DNA sequences within the sample encode an identical CDR3. V gene TRBV7-3 combines with J gene TRBJ2-1, with D maybe TRBD2 (6 bases). Germline CDR1 and CDR2: SGHTA and FQGTGA. The CDR3 consists of 14 residues. Trimming left V 4 bases short and J 4 bases short, with 11 bases between. CDR3 in amino acids: CASSSAGTYNEQFF. The CDR3 coding sequence is TGTGCCAGCAGCTCGGCCGGGACTTACAATGAGCAGTTCTTC.

The chain employs TRBV28 and TRBJ1-3; D gene ambiguous. CDR1 is MDHEN and CDR2 is SYDVKM in the germline V gene. The length of the CDR3 is 17 residues. The ends were cut back, 2 bases at V and 4 bases at J, with 18 bases in the middle. CDR3 bases: TGTGCCAGCAGTTTAATTACTCTATCGCTCGGGGGAAACACCATATATTTT. Amino acid sequence: CASSLITLSLGGNTIYF. The variable domain in full, completed from reference TRBV28 and TRBJ1-3, reads DVKVTQSSRYLVKRTGEKVFLECVQDMDHENMFWYRQDPGLGLRLIYFSYDVKMKEKGDIPEGYSVSREKKERFSLILESASTNQTSMYLCASSLITLSLGGNTIYFGEGSWLTVV.

The chain links TRBV29-1 to TRBJ1-2; TRBD1 is a possible D gene (6 bases). CDR3 length: 13 amino acids. Germline V lookup: CDR1 SQVTM, CDR2 ANQGSEA. V was shortened by 7 bases and J by 8 bases, with 20 bases between the two germline ends. Written as DNA, the CDR3 is TGCAGCGGGATAGGATCGACAGGCGGAGGCTACACCTTC. This sequence encodes CSGIGSTGGGYTF.

A remark on this clone: Other DNA variants within this sample encode the same CDR3. The chain joins TRBV28 to TRBJ2-7, with D hard to call. The CDR3 sequence is 11 residues long. The germline V gene encodes CDR1 MDHEN and CDR2 SYDVKM. V lost 4 bases, J lost 3 bases, and 4 bases lay in between. CDR3 amino acids: CASSSIYEQYF. DNA of the CDR3: TGTGCCAGCAGTTCTATCTACGAGCAGTACTTC.

As to this clone: This sample includes further DNA sequences coding for the same CDR3. This chain uses TRBV28 with TRBJ1-2; D gene ambiguous. Trimming pared 2 bases from V and 2 bases from J, leaving 6 bases between. This CDR3 region has 13 residues. The germline V gene has CDR1 MDHEN and CDR2 SYDVKM. CDR3 in DNA: TGTGCCAGCAGTTTAGGACCGAACTATGGCTACACCTTC. Protein sequence: CASSLGPNYGYTF.

V is TRBV6-5 and J is TRBJ1-1; tentatively, D is TRBD1 (6 bases). The CDR3 consists of 14 residues. V lost 7 bases and J lost 1, with 13 bases in between. The germline CDR1 and CDR2 sequences are MNHEY and SVGAGI. The CDR3 sequence: CASKQDRWNTEAFF. The CDR3 nucleotides are TGTGCCAGCAAACAGGACAGATGGAACACTGAAGCTTTCTTT.

The V gene is TRBV11-2, the J gene TRBJ1-1, with D maybe TRBD1 (5 bases). Germline CDR1 SGHAT, CDR2 FQNNGV. V was cut by 1 base and J by 4 bases, with 13 bases left in between. CDR3 size: 15 residues. The CDR3 DNA follows: TGTGCCAGCAGCTTAGTGACCCAGGGAGGCACTGAAGCTTTCTTT. It specifies CASSLVTQGGTEAFF.

CDR3: CATSRDIGRGYTDTQYF. CDR3 DNA: TGTGCCACCAGCAGAGATATCGGGCGGGGATACACAGATACGCAGTATTTT. The chain has TRBV15 and TRBJ2-3; tentatively, D is TRBD2 (6 bases). Germline CDR1 reads LNHNV; CDR2 reads YYDKDF (reference sequence). The CDR3 contains 17 residues. V shed 0 bases and J shed 2 bases, with 15 bases lying between them.

CDR3 amino acids: CASSLDVDQPQHF. The CDR3 DNA reads as TGTGCCAGCAGCTTAGACGTAGATCAGCCCCAGCATTTT. The gene calls are TRBV5-5 and TRBJ1-5, with D unclear. Trimming left V 2 bases short and J 5 bases short, with 8 bases between. The germline V gene encodes CDR1 SGHKS and CDR2 YYEKEE (reference sequence). The CDR3 spans 13 residues.

The chain joins TRBV16 to TRBJ1-2, with D hard to call. The length of the CDR3 is 14 residues. The germline V gene has CDR1 KGHSY and CDR2 FQNENV. Between the trimmed V and J ends, which lost 1 base and 0 bases, there was a span of 6 bases. The CDR3 loop reads CASSQLSANYGYTF. The CDR3 bases are TGTGCCAGCAGCCAATTATCCGCTAACTATGGCTACACCTTC.

This clone was counted once. The chain recombines TRBV7-3 with TRBJ2-3; weak D call: TRBD2 (6 bases). The germline CDR1 and CDR2 sequences are SGHTA and FQGTGA. V lost 5 bases and J lost 2, with 14 bases in between. The length of the CDR3 is 15 residues. CDR3 protein: CASSGSGGVTDTQYF. The CDR3 nucleotides are TGTGCCAGCAGCGGTAGCGGAGGGGTCACAGATACGCAGTATTTT.

For the CDR3, the DNA is TGTGCCAGCTCACCAGGGGTCGAACCCCCCTACGAGCAGTACTTC. Amino acid sequence: CASSPGVEPPYEQYF. This chain links TRBV18 with TRBJ2-7; D ambiguous. The V end was cut by 2 bases, the J end by 2 bases, with 13 bases between. The CDR3 contains 15 residues. Germline assignment: CDR1 KGHSH and CDR2 LQKENI.

This rearrangement joins TRBV18 to TRBJ2-7; 9 bases are a match to TRBD2. The CDR3 extends over 15 amino acids. With V trimmed by 2 bases and J by 6 bases, 8 bases remained unmatched. CDR1 and CDR2 from the germline V gene are KGHSH and LQKENI. CDR3 amino acids: CASSPNPAGGGEQYF. The CDR3 DNA reads TGTGCCAGCTCACCAAATCCAGCGGGAGGTGGCGAGCAGTACTTC.

The chain couples TRBV7-3 to TRBJ1-3; D remains ambiguous. The CDR3 contains 15 residues. V was trimmed by 2 bases and J by 4 bases, leaving 12 bases between them. The germline CDR1 and CDR2 sequences are SGHTA and FQGTGA. The CDR3 sequence is CASSLGGPSGNTIYF. CDR3 nucleotide sequence: TGTGCCAGCAGCTTAGGCGGCCCTTCCGGAAACACCATATATTTT.

The chain uses TRBV30 and TRBJ2-6; D gene unclear. Trimming pared 2 bases from V and 2 bases from J, leaving 4 bases between. CDR3 length: 13 amino acids. Germline CDR1 GTSNPN, CDR2 SVGIG (reference sequence). The CDR3 DNA is TGTGCCTGGAGTTTGGCTGGGGCCAACGTCCTGACTTTC. Its protein is CAWSLAGANVLTF.

The V gene is TRBV7-9, the J gene TRBJ2-3, with a tentative D call TRBD1 (6 bases). CDR3 length: 15 residues. Trimming pared 4 bases from V and 2 bases from J, leaving 13 bases between. Germline-derived CDR1 and CDR2 are SEHNR and FQNEAQ (reference sequence). DNA of the CDR3: TGTGCCAGCAGCTCACATTACAGGGCCACAGATACGCAGTATTTT. Its protein product is CASSSHYRATDTQYF.

The CDR3 region is CASSQEKIRGTEAFF. DNA of the CDR3: TGTGCCAGCAGCCAAGAGAAGATAAGGGGGACTGAAGCTTTCTTT. V is TRBV14 and J is TRBJ1-1; possibly TRBD1 for D (6 bases). Deletions cut 0 bases from V and 5 bases from J, with 13 bases between. In germline, CDR1 is SGHDN, CDR2 FVKESK. The CDR3 is 15 residues long.